The present T cell receptor beta chain was sequenced within a study of T cell responses to AZD1222 COVID-19 vaccine (dated by TCRdb to the early 2020s). The study in broad terms: AZD1222 recipients with second doses at about 4 weeks or about 12 weeks were pooled, because spike-specific TCR depth and breadth did not differ between schedules. TCR sequencing covered 230 to 250 trial participants: 200 to 220 given two doses of AZD1222 and 26 given two doses of MenACWY control vaccine. Trial participants were enrolled by age into 18-55, 56-69 and 70-plus year subgroups, with approximately 160, 26 and 62 TCR-sequenced participants respectively. What the research found in general, with its limitations: Reportedly, almost half of the unique spike-specific TCRs recognized epitopes lying outside the regions that are mutated in the B.1.351 and B.1.1.7 variants. Participants were mostly white British, with more females than males. The authors suggested clonal diversity may have been underestimated. Because no day 14 peak-response samples were available, the repertoires could be characterized only after the peak T cell response. The 56-69-year group was small, and its depth increase did not reach significance, likely because of low power. After two AZD1222 doses, both the breadth and the depth of spike-specific TCRs were significantly higher than at day 0 and than in MenACWY recipients. The whole spike protein was spanned by vaccine-associated CD4 TCRs, and dominant responses were seen in regions 160-218 and 743-854. Only five or six AZD1222 recipients were SARS-CoV-2 seropositive at baseline, limiting conclusions about previously exposed vaccinees.

In the paper's terms, the time point label means: baseline before first vaccination. The vaccinee samples were drawn from two UK trials, COV001 and COV002, one of which was a single-blind randomized controlled phase 2/3 trial testing AZD1222 (ChAdOx1 nCoV-19) in healthy adults. For TCRbeta chain sequencing, PBMC samples from trial participants were taken at day 0 and at day 28 after the second dose. Via the germline V gene, CDR1 is MNHEY and CDR2 SVGAGI. V has 7 bases trimmed and J has 4 bases trimmed; junction bases matching no gene number 11. There are 15 amino acids in the CDR3, from cysteine to phenylalanine inclusive. The sequence is cut down to CDR3 DNA, 45 bases in frame from base 1. The CDR3 regions of human TCRbeta chains were analyzed by immunosequencing. Turning to the authors' computational methods: TCRs in the repertoires were compared against a reference library of SARS-CoV-2-specific TCRs that had been generated with the MIRA antigen-specificity platform. Breadth was defined as the fraction of unique TCRs that were SARS-CoV-2-associated. Depth was defined as the fraction of total T cells that were SARS-CoV-2-associated. Each spike-specific TCR was assigned to its reactive spike region and to a CD4 or CD8 class using the MIRA data. Log10-transformed breadth and depth values were compared by one-way ANOVA with Sidak's multiple comparisons tests. TCRdb mirrors the immuneACCESS table, restricted to in-frame sequences. Some clones are absent from its copies; in checked studies, under half trace to an unresolved V gene, and the reason for the others is unknown. V, J and clone size reflect that table, while D and trimming were determined from the DNA. A total of approximately 150,000 clones appear in this sample, around 89% of them only once. The leading ten clones occupy 1.5% to 2% of the sample.

A word on this clone: Its target antigen remains unknown. Per-nucleotide qualities are absent, and no much larger clonotype sits a single base away.

The sequence is built from TRBV6-5 and TRBJ2-7; 9 central bases correspond to TRBD1. The clonotype originates from an adult in good health. The sample here was peripheral blood, taken on day 0 of AZD1222 vaccination. The CDR3 corresponds to CASNPGQGYMYEQYF. The nucleotides are TGTGCCAGCAACCCGGGACAGGGCTACATGTACGAGCAGTACTTC.